The 17 T cell receptor beta chains given below trace back to one sample, sequenced in a study of blood T cell repertoires in COVID-19. Measured with immunoSEQ multiplex PCR; TCRdb has only the in-frame clones, and not every one. The data hold more than 50,000 clones, with under 95% observed a single time. The sequenced sample consisted of peripheral blood. The source of these receptors is a human donor in a cohort sampled during active COVID-19.

The DNA of the CDR3 is TGCAGCGTTGGCAGGGCTCTAAACGGTTTCTTT. It encodes CSVGRALNGFF. The chain uses TRBV29-1 and TRBJ1-1; weak D call: TRBD1 (5 bases). Trimming took 4 bases from V and 13 from J, leaving 16 bases between them. Germline assignment: CDR1 SQVTM and CDR2 ANQGSEA. This CDR3 spans 11 amino acids. The full variable domain, its missing parts supplied by reference TRBV29-1 and TRBJ1-1, is SAVISQKPSRDICQRGTSLTIQCQVDSQVTMMFWYRQQPGQSLTLIATANQGSEATYESGFVIDKFPISRPNLTFSTLTVSNMSPEDSSIYLCSVGRALNGFFGQGTRLTVV.

The CDR3 bases are TGTGCCAGCAGTGGATTAGCGGGAGGGAGGGAGGATACGCAGTATTTT. Protein sequence: CASSGLAGGREDTQYF. The V gene is TRBV28, the J gene TRBJ2-3; 11 nucleotides align to TRBD2. The CDR3 totals 16 residues. After removal of 5 bases from V and 6 bases from J, the junction contained 10 bases not matched to a gene. Germline-derived CDR1 and CDR2 are MDHEN and SYDVKM.

The genes are TRBV2 and TRBJ1-1; D is ambiguous. Germline values: CDR1 SNHLY, CDR2 FYNNEI. The CDR3 runs 11 residues. V lost 5 bases and J 11 bases, leaving 12 bases between the germline ends. The chain's CDR3 is CASSLGLMAFF. CDR3 DNA sequence: TGTGCCAGCAGTCTCGGACTTATGGCTTTCTTT.

Here the CDR3 reads CASSQVRGQPQHF. CDR3 DNA: TGCGCCAGCAGCCAAGTAAGGGGGCAGCCCCAGCATTTT. This chain connects TRBV4-1 to TRBJ1-5; perhaps TRBD1 as D (6 bases). The V and J ends lost 1 base and 7 bases respectively, with 8 bases between them. This CDR3 has 13 residues. The germline CDR1 and CDR2 sequences are MGHRA and YSYEKL.

V usage is TRBV5-6 and J usage is TRBJ2-5; 11 bases are shared with TRBD1. Germline V gene lookup returns CDR1 SGHDT and CDR2 YYEEEE. The CDR3 is 16 amino acids. V lost 3 bases, J lost 5 bases, and 9 bases stayed unmatched. CDR3 sequence (DNA): TGTGCCAGCAGCTCGGAGTCCCGGGACAGGGGGGAGACCCAGTACTTC. Translated: CASSSESRDRGETQYF. The complete variable domain, with remaining parts taken from reference TRBV5-6 and TRBJ2-5, reads DAGVTQSPTHLIKTRGQQVTLRCSPKSGHDTVSWYQQALGQGPQFIFQYYEEEERQRGNFPDRFSGHQFPNYSSELNVNALLLGDSALYLCASSSESRDRGETQYFGPGTRLLVL.

V gene TRBV28 combines with J gene TRBJ2-3, with TRBD2 as a possible D gene (6 bases). V was clipped by 6 bases and J by 2 bases, with 9 bases between them. CDR3 length equals 13 residues. Germline CDR1 is MDHEN and CDR2 is SYDVKM. This CDR3 is CASRGTLTDTQYF. CDR3 nucleotides: TGTGCCAGCAGAGGGACTCTCACAGATACGCAGTATTTT.

This chain connects TRBV3-1 (or the pseudogene TRBV3-2) to TRBJ2-7; a weak D match, TRBD1 (5 bases). Germline-derived CDR1 and CDR2 are LGHDT and YNNKEL (reference sequence). V lost 1 base, J lost 2 bases, and 9 bases lay in between. The CDR3 length is 14 residues. The CDR3 reads CASSQAAGPYEQYF. Here the CDR3 DNA reads TGTGCCAGCAGCCAAGCGGCAGGGCCCTACGAGCAGTACTTC.

The rearrangement joins TRBV28 to TRBJ1-1; D may be TRBD1 (5 bases). The germline V gene encodes CDR1 MDHEN and CDR2 SYDVKM. V lost 3 bases to trimming and J lost 11 bases, with 13 bases between them. The CDR3 covers 12 residues. DNA for the CDR3: TGTGCCAGCAGTTTCCCCTCAGGGCCTGCTTTCTTT. Translated: CASSFPSGPAFF. Full variable domain (rest looked up from reference TRBV28 and TRBJ1-1): DVKVTQSSRYLVKRTGEKVFLECVQDMDHENMFWYRQDPGLGLRLIYFSYDVKMKEKGDIPEGYSVSREKKERFSLILESASTNQTSMYLCASSFPSGPAFFGQGTRLTVV.

J is TRBJ2-7 and V is TRBV28, with 11 positions matching TRBD2. This CDR3 contains 20 residues. CDR1 is MDHEN and CDR2 is SYDVKM in the germline V gene. V lost 4 bases and J lost 0; bases outside the gene matches: 17. The DNA for the CDR3 is TGTGCCAGCAGTTCCCTCTATAGCCTAGCGGGAGGCCGCAGCTCCTACGAGCAGTACTTC. This codes for CASSSLYSLAGGRSSYEQYF.

The V gene is TRBV6-5, the J gene TRBJ2-1; 8 nucleotides align to TRBD1. V gave up 5 bases and J gave up 7 bases; unmatched junction bases: 7. This CDR3 has 14 amino acids. Germline CDR1 reads MNHEY; CDR2 reads SVGAGI. The CDR3 is CASSLRQGWNEQFF. CDR3 sequence (DNA): TGTGCCAGCAGTCTCAGACAGGGGTGGAATGAGCAGTTCTTC.

This chain joins TRBV27 and TRBJ1-1; tentatively, D is TRBD1 (5 bases). The CDR3 is 17 residues long. V lost 10 bases and J 0 bases, leaving 24 bases between the germline ends. The germline CDR1 and CDR2 sequences are MNHEY and SMNVEV (reference sequence). CDR3 sequence reads: CATSIREPSFVNTEAFF. The CDR3, as DNA: TGTGCCACCTCAATCAGGGAACCTTCTTTTGTGAACACTGAAGCTTTCTTT.

The chain employs TRBV13 and TRBJ2-1, with 12 nucleotides matching TRBD2. J lost 0 bases, V lost 4 bases, and 13 bases had no gene match. Per germline, CDR1 PRHDT and CDR2 FYEKMQ (reference sequence). CDR3 length equals 20 residues. CDR3 loop: CASSSRTSGKVLSSYNEQFF. The CDR3 DNA is TGTGCCAGCAGCTCCCGGACTAGCGGGAAAGTCCTTAGCTCCTACAATGAGCAGTTCTTC.

The rearrangement joins TRBV25-1 to TRBJ2-7; 7 bases are a match to TRBD1. Per germline, CDR1 MGHDK and CDR2 SYGVNS. The CDR3 is 14 residues long. V trimming: 1 base; J trimming: 2 bases; junction bases outside the gene matches: 2. DNA of the CDR3: TGTGCCAGCAGTGAATGGCAGGGGGCCTACGAGCAGTACTTC. It yields the protein CASSEWQGAYEQYF.

V and J are TRBV9 and TRBJ2-3, with D perhaps matching TRBD1 (6 bases). CDR1 SGDLS and CDR2 YYNGEE come from the germline V gene. The CDR3 is 14 amino acids. V was pared by 3 bases and J by 3 bases, with 11 bases between. As DNA, the CDR3 is TGTGCCAGCAGCGCCGCACAGGGAACAGATACGCAGTATTTT. Its protein product is CASSAAQGTDTQYF.

This rearrangement joins TRBV5-6 to TRBJ1-2; TRBD1 is a possible D gene (6 bases). Trimming took 0 bases from V and 2 from J, leaving 11 bases between them. The CDR3 runs 15 residues. Germline V CDR1 and CDR2: SGHDT, YYEEEE. CDR3 amino acids: CASSLGFGTNYGYTF. DNA for the CDR3: TGTGCCAGCAGCTTGGGATTCGGGACAAACTATGGCTACACCTTC.

The chain recombines TRBV19 with TRBJ1-4, with D maybe TRBD1 (5 bases). Germline-derived CDR1 and CDR2 are LNHDA and SQIVND (reference sequence). V was trimmed by 9 bases and J by 8 bases, leaving 13 bases between them. The CDR3 contains 12 residues. CDR3 nucleotide sequence: TGTGCCAGCAGTCCGGGGGAAGAAAAACTGTTTTTT. Its protein product is CASSPGEEKLFF.

V usage is TRBV5-5 and J usage is TRBJ2-7, with 7 bases matching TRBD1. Germline trimming cut 2 bases from V and 3 bases from J; bases unmatched to any gene: 2. The CDR3 has 13 amino acids. Germline values: CDR1 SGHKS, CDR2 YYEKEE (reference sequence). The CDR3 region has the DNA TGTGCCAGCAGCTTCAGGGGGATCTACGAGCAGTACTTC. Encoded protein: CASSFRGIYEQYF.